This TCR beta chain was documented in a study of blood T cell repertoires in COVID-19. Study-level background: Specimens from acute and convalescent COVID-19 originated in the United States, Italy and Spain. PBMCs, B-cell-depleted T cells, or T cells provided the cDNA or gDNA that made up the material.

In the authors' methods: Estimation of nucleated cell counts relied on the amplification of reference gene primers. Repertoires were generated with immunoSEQ multiplex PCR, while TCRdb's copy carries only in-frame clones and drops some. V, J and clone size were drawn from that table, and D and trimming were deduced from the DNA. The table has over 200,000 clones, over 80% seen once; the top ten hold roughly 5%. CDR1 GTSNPN and CDR2 SVGIG come from the germline V gene (reference sequence). The CDR3 runs 17 residues. V lost 2 bases and J lost 0; bases outside the gene matches: 7. The rearrangement uses TRBV30 and TRBJ2-6; 7 nucleotides agree with TRBD2. What was sequenced was peripheral blood. The clonotype comes from a human donor in a cohort sampled during active COVID-19. CDR3 region: CAWSRREPSSGANVLTF. CDR3 sequence (DNA): TGTGCCTGGAGTCGGCGGGAGCCAAGCTCTGGGGCCAACGTCCTGACTTTC.